This is a list of T cell receptor beta chains from one sample in a study of blood T cell repertoires in COVID-19. Assay used: immunoSEQ multiplex PCR; TCRdb lists only in-frame clones, some missing. Here the sample spans about 110,000 clones, about 88% being singletons. The sample comprised peripheral blood. These receptors were taken from a man aged 35 to 55 with acute or convalescent COVID-19. Both conserved end residues are part of each CDR3. Each record gives: CDR3 protein, CDR3 DNA, clone size, J gene, V gene, D gene. The D gene is left open where the match is weak. Clone sizes are given selectively: once, few, many, or a class where the clone is expanded.

CDR3aa: CASSYRGDSPLHF
CDR3nt: TGTGCCAGCAGTTACAGAGGAGATTCACCCCTCCACTTT
abundance: -
j_gene: TRBJ1-6
v_gene: TRBV6-5
d_gene: -

CDR3aa: CASSQGLAGAPCFYEQYF
CDR3nt: TGCGCCAGCAGTCAAGGACTAGCGGGAGCCCCCTGCTTCTACGAGCAGTACTTC
abundance: -
j_gene: TRBJ2-7
v_gene: TRBV23-1
d_gene: TRBD2

CDR3aa: CASSSYGKETQYF
CDR3nt: TGTGCCAGCAGCTCCTACGGGAAAGAGACCCAGTACTTC
abundance: -
j_gene: TRBJ2-5
v_gene: TRBV7-2
d_gene: -

CDR3aa: CASRRLADTDTQYF
CDR3nt: TGTGCCAGCAGGCGACTAGCGGACACAGATACGCAGTATTTT
abundance: few
j_gene: TRBJ2-3
v_gene: TRBV6-4
d_gene: TRBD2

CDR3aa: CASSQAGLAGGPAYEQYF
CDR3nt: TGTGCCAGCAGCCAAGCCGGTCTAGCGGGAGGGCCCGCCTACGAGCAGTACTTC
abundance: -
j_gene: TRBJ2-7
v_gene: TRBV4-2
d_gene: TRBD2

CDR3aa: CASSLMERGSPLHF
CDR3nt: TGTGCCAGCAGCTTAATGGAAAGGGGTTCACCCCTCCACTTT
abundance: -
j_gene: TRBJ1-6
v_gene: TRBV7-2
d_gene: -

CDR3aa: CASSLRRDRGRSQPQHF
CDR3nt: TGTGCCAGCAGCTTGCGGCGGGACAGGGGGCGAAGTCAGCCCCAGCATTTT
abundance: few
j_gene: TRBJ1-5
v_gene: TRBV5-6
d_gene: TRBD1

CDR3aa: CASSLRTGGLSYEQYF
CDR3nt: TGTGCCAGCAGCCTCCGGACAGGGGGTTTGTCCTACGAGCAGTACTTC
abundance: -
j_gene: TRBJ2-7
v_gene: TRBV11-2
d_gene: TRBD1

CDR3aa: CASSPARTEAFF
CDR3nt: TGTGCCAGCAGCCCCGCGCGGACTGAAGCTTTCTTT
abundance: -
j_gene: TRBJ1-1
v_gene: TRBV2
d_gene: -

CDR3aa: CAWSGPGGTYYGYTF
CDR3nt: TGTGCCTGGAGTGGGCCGGGAGGAACCTACTATGGCTACACCTTC
abundance: -
j_gene: TRBJ1-2
v_gene: TRBV30
d_gene: -

CDR3aa: CASSEVFSGGYTF
CDR3nt: TGTGCCAGCAGTGAGGTCTTCTCGGGGGGCTACACCTTC
abundance: -
j_gene: TRBJ1-2
v_gene: TRBV2
d_gene: -

CDR3aa: CASSHLLGGSYNEQFF
CDR3nt: TGTGCCAGCTCGCATCTACTGGGGGGCTCCTACAATGAGCAGTTCTTC
abundance: -
j_gene: TRBJ2-1
v_gene: TRBV18
d_gene: -

CDR3aa: CASLSGSPTDTQYF
CDR3nt: TGCGCCAGCCTGAGCGGGTCGCCGACAGATACGCAGTATTTT
abundance: -
j_gene: TRBJ2-3
v_gene: TRBV10-2
d_gene: -

CDR3aa: CASRELPSNQPQHF
CDR3nt: TGTGCCAGTAGGGAACTACCAAGCAATCAGCCCCAGCATTTT
abundance: -
j_gene: TRBJ1-5
v_gene: TRBV19
d_gene: -

CDR3aa: CASSYSVETSGGAWMVEQFF
CDR3nt: TGTGCCAGCAGTTACTCGGTTGAGACTAGCGGGGGGGCATGGATGGTTGAGCAGTTCTTC
abundance: -
j_gene: TRBJ2-1
v_gene: TRBV6-2/TRBV6-3
d_gene: TRBD2

CDR3aa: CASSPGTGSYEQYF
CDR3nt: TGCGCCAGCAGTCCCGGGACAGGTTCCTACGAGCAGTACTTC
abundance: -
j_gene: TRBJ2-7
v_gene: TRBV5-1
d_gene: TRBD1

CDR3aa: CASSPYFYGYTF
CDR3nt: TGTGCCAGCAGCCCGTATTTCTATGGCTACACCTTC
abundance: -
j_gene: TRBJ1-2
v_gene: TRBV14
d_gene: -

CDR3aa: CASSSLTGIEQFF
CDR3nt: TGTGCCAGCAGTTCCCTGACAGGGATTGAGCAGTTCTTC
abundance: -
j_gene: TRBJ2-1
v_gene: TRBV6-5
d_gene: TRBD1

CDR3aa: CASSRTGRNYGYTF
CDR3nt: TGTGCCAGCAGCCGCACAGGGAGAAACTATGGCTACACCTTC
abundance: -
j_gene: TRBJ1-2
v_gene: TRBV14
d_gene: -

CDR3aa: CASTAGTGLFEQYF
CDR3nt: TGTGCCAGCACCGCCGGGACAGGGTTATTCGAGCAGTACTTC
abundance: -
j_gene: TRBJ2-7
v_gene: TRBV6-5
d_gene: TRBD1

CDR3aa: CASRDTLTYGYGYTF
CDR3nt: TGTGCCAGTCGGGATACCTTAACCTATGGCTATGGCTACACCTTC
abundance: -
j_gene: TRBJ1-2
v_gene: TRBV6-5
d_gene: -

CDR3aa: CASSLSRGRLFF
CDR3nt: TGTGCCAGCAGTTTATCGCGAGGAAGACTGTTTTTT
abundance: -
j_gene: TRBJ1-4
v_gene: TRBV27
d_gene: -

CDR3aa: CASSLSGGPGEQFF
CDR3nt: TGTGCCAGCAGCCTCTCAGGGGGGCCTGGTGAGCAGTTCTTC
abundance: -
j_gene: TRBJ2-1
v_gene: TRBV7-2
d_gene: -

CDR3aa: CASGDRGGGYTF
CDR3nt: TGTGCCAGCGGTGACAGGGGCGGCGGCTACACCTTC
abundance: -
j_gene: TRBJ1-2
v_gene: TRBV27
d_gene: TRBD1

CDR3aa: CASSKRGQGTGELFF
CDR3nt: TGTGCCAGCAGCAAGCGGGGACAGGGGACCGGGGAGCTGTTTTTT
abundance: few
j_gene: TRBJ2-2
v_gene: TRBV11-1
d_gene: TRBD1

CDR3aa: CASRGPNGQPQHF
CDR3nt: TGTGCCAGCAGGGGTCCCAACGGGCAGCCCCAGCATTTT
abundance: -
j_gene: TRBJ1-5
v_gene: TRBV25-1
d_gene: -

CDR3aa: CASSILGRIQETQYF
CDR3nt: TGTGCCAGTAGTATTCTTGGCAGAATCCAAGAGACCCAGTACTTC
abundance: -
j_gene: TRBJ2-5
v_gene: TRBV19
d_gene: -

CDR3aa: CASSQTGNYGYTF
CDR3nt: TGTGCCAGCAGCCAGACAGGGAACTATGGCTACACCTTC
abundance: few
j_gene: TRBJ1-2
v_gene: TRBV9
d_gene: TRBD1

CDR3aa: CASSDGLAGRETQYF
CDR3nt: TGTGCTAGCAGCGACGGGCTAGCGGGGCGGGAGACCCAGTACTTC
abundance: -
j_gene: TRBJ2-5
v_gene: TRBV7-7
d_gene: TRBD2

CDR3aa: CASSLGTSGGETQYF
CDR3nt: TGTGCCAGCAGCTTAGGGACTAGCGGGGGAGAGACCCAGTACTTC
abundance: -
j_gene: TRBJ2-5
v_gene: TRBV7-9
d_gene: TRBD2

CDR3aa: CASSESRGVYSNQPQHF
CDR3nt: TGTGCCAGCAGTGAATCCAGGGGGGTTTATAGCAATCAGCCCCAGCATTTT
abundance: -
j_gene: TRBJ1-5
v_gene: TRBV2
d_gene: TRBD1

CDR3aa: CASSVEPGLLGGEQFF
CDR3nt: TGTGCCAGCAGCGTAGAGCCGGGACTATTGGGGGGTGAGCAGTTCTTC
abundance: -
j_gene: TRBJ2-1
v_gene: TRBV9
d_gene: TRBD2

CDR3aa: CASSFTGETTGELFF
CDR3nt: TGCGCCAGCAGCTTCACGGGGGAGACCACCGGGGAGCTGTTTTTT
abundance: -
j_gene: TRBJ2-2
v_gene: TRBV5-1
d_gene: -

CDR3aa: CASKQTGSFAAEAFF
CDR3nt: TGTGCCAGTAAACAGACAGGGAGCTTTGCAGCTGAAGCTTTCTTT
abundance: -
j_gene: TRBJ1-1
v_gene: TRBV19
d_gene: TRBD1

CDR3aa: CASSSEQGATKNIQYF
CDR3nt: TGTGCCAGCAGCTCAGAACAGGGGGCGACCAAAAACATTCAGTACTTC
abundance: -
j_gene: TRBJ2-4
v_gene: TRBV7-9
d_gene: TRBD1

CDR3aa: CASSFLSYEQYF
CDR3nt: TGTGCCAGCAGTTTCCTTAGTTACGAGCAGTACTTC
abundance: -
j_gene: TRBJ2-7
v_gene: TRBV6-2/TRBV6-3
d_gene: -

CDR3aa: CASSPGVGSYTF
CDR3nt: TGTGCCAGCAGCCCGGGGGTCGGGAGCTACACCTTC
abundance: -
j_gene: TRBJ1-2
v_gene: TRBV5-5
d_gene: -

CDR3aa: CASSVTSGRRAGELFF
CDR3nt: TGTGCCAGCAGTGTGACTAGCGGGAGGAGAGCCGGGGAGCTGTTTTTT
abundance: few
j_gene: TRBJ2-2
v_gene: TRBV2
d_gene: TRBD2

CDR3aa: CASSEREADTQYF
CDR3nt: TGTGCCAGCAGTGAGCGGGAGGCAGATACGCAGTATTTT
abundance: -
j_gene: TRBJ2-3
v_gene: TRBV2
d_gene: TRBD2

CDR3aa: CASSLYPIGTSGYNEQFF
CDR3nt: TGTGCCAGCAGCTTATATCCTATCGGGACTAGCGGCTACAATGAGCAGTTCTTC
abundance: -
j_gene: TRBJ2-1
v_gene: TRBV7-3
d_gene: TRBD2

CDR3aa: CASSLRTSGLAGGYEQYF
CDR3nt: TGCGCCAGCAGCCTCCGCACCTCGGGGCTAGCGGGGGGTTACGAGCAGTACTTC
abundance: -
j_gene: TRBJ2-7
v_gene: TRBV4-1
d_gene: TRBD2

CDR3aa: CASSPWGGQGGEQFF
CDR3nt: TGTGCCAGCAGTCCGTGGGGGGGGCAGGGCGGGGAGCAGTTCTTC
abundance: -
j_gene: TRBJ2-1
v_gene: TRBV27
d_gene: -

CDR3aa: CASSSSYEQYF
CDR3nt: TGTGCCAGCAGCAGCTCCTACGAGCAGTACTTC
abundance: once
j_gene: TRBJ2-7
v_gene: TRBV2
d_gene: -

CDR3aa: CASSLGTTGADGYTF
CDR3nt: TGCGCCAGCAGCTTGGGGACGACAGGGGCGGACGGCTACACCTTC
abundance: -
j_gene: TRBJ1-2
v_gene: TRBV5-1
d_gene: TRBD1

CDR3aa: CASSEEGGLGSVF
CDR3nt: TGTGCCAGCAGTGAAGAGGGAGGCTTAGGGTCTGTTTTT
abundance: -
j_gene: TRBJ1-4
v_gene: TRBV2
d_gene: -

CDR3aa: CASSLVGLASDEQFF
CDR3nt: TGTGCCAGCAGCTTAGTAGGACTAGCGTCGGATGAGCAGTTCTTC
abundance: -
j_gene: TRBJ2-1
v_gene: TRBV7-9
d_gene: TRBD2

CDR3aa: CASNPRGQGTDTQYF
CDR3nt: TGTGCCAGCAACCCCAGGGGACAGGGCACAGATACGCAGTATTTT
abundance: once
j_gene: TRBJ2-3
v_gene: TRBV6-6
d_gene: TRBD1

CDR3aa: CASSLDRAEGQPQHF
CDR3nt: TGCGCCAGCAGCTTGGACAGGGCGGAAGGGCAGCCCCAGCATTTT
abundance: few
j_gene: TRBJ1-5
v_gene: TRBV5-1
d_gene: -

CDR3aa: CASSYSAGGVYEQYF
CDR3nt: TGTGCCAGCAGTTACTCGGCGGGGGGGGTCTACGAGCAGTACTTC
abundance: -
j_gene: TRBJ2-7
v_gene: TRBV6-2/TRBV6-3
d_gene: TRBD2

CDR3aa: CASIPTSGSYGYTF
CDR3nt: TGTGCCAGCATTCCGACGAGCGGGAGCTATGGCTACACCTTC
abundance: -
j_gene: TRBJ1-2
v_gene: TRBV6-5
d_gene: -

CDR3aa: CASSAGLPNTDTQYF
CDR3nt: TGCGCCAGCAGCGCGGGACTCCCGAACACAGATACGCAGTATTTT
abundance: -
j_gene: TRBJ2-3
v_gene: TRBV5-1
d_gene: -

CDR3aa: CASSSGLAGASSYNEQFF
CDR3nt: TGCGCCAGCAGCTCGGGACTAGCGGGCGCGAGCTCCTACAATGAGCAGTTCTTC
abundance: -
j_gene: TRBJ2-1
v_gene: TRBV5-1
d_gene: TRBD2

CDR3aa: CAIGRTGNTIYF
CDR3nt: TGTGCCATCGGGAGGACTGGAAACACCATATATTTT
abundance: -
j_gene: TRBJ1-3
v_gene: TRBV10-3
d_gene: -

CDR3aa: CASRAVLAGVNYEQYF
CDR3nt: TGTGCCAGCAGGGCCGTACTAGCGGGGGTCAACTACGAGCAGTACTTC
abundance: -
j_gene: TRBJ2-7
v_gene: TRBV2
d_gene: TRBD2

CDR3aa: CASSGLLNTGELFF
CDR3nt: TGCGCCAGCAGCGGACTACTGAACACCGGGGAGCTGTTTTTT
abundance: -
j_gene: TRBJ2-2
v_gene: TRBV5-1
d_gene: -